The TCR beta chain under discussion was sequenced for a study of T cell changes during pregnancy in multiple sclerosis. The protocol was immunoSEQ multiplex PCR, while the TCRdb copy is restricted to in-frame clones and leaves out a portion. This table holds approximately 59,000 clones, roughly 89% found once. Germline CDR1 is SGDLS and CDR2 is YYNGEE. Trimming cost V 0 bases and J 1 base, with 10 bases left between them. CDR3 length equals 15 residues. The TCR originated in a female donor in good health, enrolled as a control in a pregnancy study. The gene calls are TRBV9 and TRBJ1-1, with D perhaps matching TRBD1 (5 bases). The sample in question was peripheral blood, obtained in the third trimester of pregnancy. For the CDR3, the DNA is TGTGCCAGCAGCGTAGAAGGTAGGGGGAACACTGAAGCTTTCTTT. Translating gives CASSVEGRGNTEAFF.